A selection of T cell receptor beta chains follows, all from one sample in a study of blood T cell repertoires in COVID-19. TCRdb's table, derived via immunoSEQ multiplex PCR, lists solely in-frame clones and lacks some. Of tens of thousands of clones in the sample, roughly nine tenths are singletons; the top ten hold roughly 19%. Sample: peripheral blood. These receptors came from a man aged 70-80 years with acute or convalescent COVID-19. The CDR3 runs from the conserved cysteine through the conserved F or W. A D gene is named only where the DNA matches it firmly. A clone size is listed for some rows: how often the clone was seen (once, few, many), or a class if it is expanded.

TRBJ2-7 | . | . | TRBV5-6 | TGTGCCAGCAGCTTGTCGGTGAGGGGGACCTACGAGCAGTACTTC | CASSLSVRGTYEQYF
TRBJ2-5 | . | TRBD2 | TRBV19 | TGTGCCAGTAGGCCTACGGGGGGTGGAGAGACCCAGTACTTC | CASRPTGGGETQYF
TRBJ1-1 | . | . | TRBV28 | TGTGCCAGCAGTTGGGACCCTAAGCGGGGCACTGAAGCTTTCTTT | CASSWDPKRGTEAFF
TRBJ2-3 | . | . | TRBV4-1 | TGCGCCAGCAGCCAAGAACTAGGCTCTAGCACAGATACGCAGTATTTT | CASSQELGSSTDTQYF
TRBJ1-2 | . | TRBD1 | TRBV3-1/TRBV3-2 | TGTGCCAGCAGCGTTGCCGATTATTACAGGGGTAACTATGGCTACACCTTC | CASSVADYYRGNYGYTF
TRBJ2-1 | . | . | TRBV7-3 | TGTGCCAGCAGCTTAAATAGAGACAATGAGCAGTTCTTC | CASSLNRDNEQFF
TRBJ2-7 | . | TRBD2 | TRBV19 | TGTGCCAGTAAGGCTACGGAGACTAGCGGGAGTTGGCAGTACTTC | CASKATETSGSWQYF
TRBJ1-2 | . | TRBD1 | TRBV4-2 | TGTGCCAGCAGCCCGTTCAAAACAGGGGACTATGGCTACACCTTC | CASSPFKTGDYGYTF
TRBJ1-5 | . | . | TRBV4-1 | TGCGCCAGCAGCTACGGCGGGGGGCATAGCAATCAGCCCCAGCATTTT | CASSYGGGHSNQPQHF
TRBJ2-2 | . | TRBD1 | TRBV7-9 | TGTGCCAGCAGCTTGGGGACAGGGGGTTCCGGGGAGCTGTTTTTT | CASSLGTGGSGELFF
TRBJ2-7 | few | . | TRBV4-1 | TGCGCCAGCAGCCAAGAAACAGGGTCCCCTTACGAGCAGTACTTC | CASSQETGSPYEQYF
TRBJ1-2 | once | . | TRBV18 | TGTGCCAGCTCACCAAGATTCCGGGGGGGAGATTACGGCTACACCTTC | CASSPRFRGGDYGYTF
TRBJ2-1 | . | . | TRBV6-6 | TGTGCCAGCACCTCAGCGACTAGTTACAATGAGCAGTTCTTC | CASTSATSYNEQFF
TRBJ2-6 | . | TRBD1 | TRBV10-3 | TGTGCCATCAGTGAGTTAAGCAGGGGGCGAAGCTCTGGGGCCAACGTCCTGACTTTC | CAISELSRGRSSGANVLTF
TRBJ1-1 | . | . | TRBV19 | TGTGCCAGTAGTGTAATAGGAGGGTTGAACACTGAAGCTTTCTTT | CASSVIGGLNTEAFF
TRBJ1-5 | . | . | TRBV5-6 | TGTGCCAGCAGCTTGGGGACAGCCTCTTATAGCAATCAGCCCCAGCATTTT | CASSLGTASYSNQPQHF
TRBJ2-1 | . | . | TRBV7-2 | TGTGCCAGCAGCTTACTTCCAGCGATGACCTACAATGAGCAGTTCTTC | CASSLLPAMTYNEQFF
TRBJ2-4 | . | . | TRBV6-5 | TGTGCCAGCAGTTCCCACAGGGAAGAAAACATTCAGTACTTC | CASSSHREENIQYF
TRBJ1-5 | . | TRBD1 | TRBV11-2 | TGTGCCAGCAGCTTATCTGGACAGGGGGGTCAGCCCCAGCATTTT | CASSLSGQGGQPQHF
TRBJ1-2 | . | . | TRBV19 | TGTGCCAGTAGTAGAACAGACATCTATGGCTACACCTTC | CASSRTDIYGYTF
TRBJ2-7 | . | TRBD1 | TRBV5-1 | TGCGCCAGCAGCAACGAGGGACAGGGGGAATCAAGCTTTGTGTACTCCGAGCAGTACTTC | CASSNEGQGESSFVYSEQYF
TRBJ2-7 | . | TRBD2 | TRBV7-9 | TGTGCCAGCAGCTTAACTAGCGGGAGCTACAGCTCCTACGAGCAGTACTTC | CASSLTSGSYSSYEQYF
TRBJ2-1 | . | TRBD2 | TRBV15 | TGTGCCACCACCGTTTCCACTAGCGATGAGCAGTTCTTC | CATTVSTSDEQFF
TRBJ1-2 | . | . | TRBV28 | TGTGCCAGCAGCGGCGGCCGGCAGGGGTTTGGCTACACCTTC | CASSGGRQGFGYTF
TRBJ2-7 | . | . | TRBV5-1 | TGCGCCAGAAGTACAGGGATTAGCTCCTACGAGCAGTACTTC | CARSTGISSYEQYF
TRBJ1-2 | once | . | TRBV6-1 | TGTGCCAGCAGTGAAATCCTGGAGACGTGGGGCTACACCTTC | CASSEILETWGYTF
TRBJ2-1 | few | TRBD1 | TRBV5-1 | TGCGCCAGCAGCTGGGACAGGTCCGAGCAGTTCTTC | CASSWDRSEQFF
TRBJ2-5 | . | . | TRBV9 | TGTGCCAGCAGCGTAGATGGTAGCGGTGGTGAGACCCAGTACTTC | CASSVDGSGGETQYF
TRBJ1-5 | . | . | TRBV5-6 | TGTGCCAGCAGCCTAGGGACTTTCCTTCAGCCCCAGCATTTT | CASSLGTFLQPQHF
TRBJ1-6 | . | TRBD1 | TRBV4-3 | TGCGCCAGCAGCCAAGGACAGGGATCACCCCTCCACTTT | CASSQGQGSPLHF
TRBJ1-4 | . | . | TRBV9 | TGTGCCAGCAGCGTAGGGGGGCGAGATGAAAAACTGTTTTTT | CASSVGGRDEKLFF
TRBJ2-4 | . | . | TRBV19 | TGTGCCAGTAGCCAACCACTAGGACAGTCGGGGGCCAAAAACATTCAGTACTTC | CASSQPLGQSGAKNIQYF
TRBJ2-7 | . | TRBD2 | TRBV5-1 | TGCGCCAGCAGCCTAAGGGAGGGAGCAACCTACGAGCAGTACTTC | CASSLREGATYEQYF
TRBJ2-7 | . | . | TRBV6-5 | TGTGCCAGCAGTCCGGGGGACGAGCAGTACTTC | CASSPGDEQYF
TRBJ2-2 | . | TRBD2 | TRBV4-1 | TGCGCCAGCAGCCAAGATAGTGGGGGGGTAGCGGAGAACACCGGGGAGCTGTTTTTT | CASSQDSGGVAENTGELFF
TRBJ1-5 | . | . | TRBV10-3 | TGTGCCACCGTACAGGGTCTGAGCAATCAGCCCCAGCATTTT | CATVQGLSNQPQHF
TRBJ2-2 | few | TRBD2 | TRBV27 | TGTGCCAGCTCACCCGGGAGGAAAATCGCCGGGGAGCTGTTTTTT | CASSPGRKIAGELFF
TRBJ1-2 | . | TRBD1 | TRBV2 | TGTGCCAGCACTTTACAGGGGGTACTAGGCTCTGGCTACACCTTC | CASTLQGVLGSGYTF
TRBJ1-1 | . | . | TRBV7-2 | TGTGCCAGCAGCTCGCCCGGTCCTATGAACACTGAAGCTTTCTTT | CASSSPGPMNTEAFF
TRBJ1-2 | . | TRBD1 | TRBV6-2/TRBV6-3 | TGTGCCAGCAGTTACCCCGACAGGGTGGGACATGGCTACACCTTC | CASSYPDRVGHGYTF
TRBJ2-4 | . | . | TRBV2 | TGTGCCAGCAGGGGGGACAATATAGACATTCAGTACTTC | CASRGDNIDIQYF
TRBJ1-2 | . | . | TRBV6-5 | TGTGCCAGCAGTTCTTCCGGGACTAGGAGTGGCTACACCTTC | CASSSSGTRSGYTF
TRBJ2-7 | . | . | TRBV13 | TGTGCCAGCAGCTTTGGGCGAAGCTACGAGCAGTACTTC | CASSFGRSYEQYF
TRBJ1-1 | . | TRBD1 | TRBV27 | TGTGCCAGCAGTTTACGGGCTACAGGGGGCAGGTCTACTGAAGCTTTCTTT | CASSLRATGGRSTEAFF
TRBJ2-7 | . | . | TRBV11-2 | TGTGCCAGCAGCGTCATTTGGGCGCGTCCCTACGAGCAGTACTTC | CASSVIWARPYEQYF